This T cell receptor (beta chain) appears in the sequencing data of a study of OX40 agonist ivuxolimab in advanced cancers. About the study: Three patients, one with hepatocellular carcinoma and two with cutaneous melanoma, responded partially.

Study-wide results and limits: In CD8+ T cells, expanded clones were on average more numerous than in CD4+. Among the lowest levels of clonal expansion were found in partial responders at 0.1-3.0 mg/kg.

Libraries were prepared by immunoSEQ multiplex PCR; TCRdb keeps only in-frame clonotypes and omits some of them. The sample shows just over 80,000 clones, around 87% of them seen only once. Notes on this clone: Its antigen remains unknown.

V gave up 1 base and J gave up 7 bases, with 13 bases separating them. The length of the CDR3 is 14 residues. Germline assignment: CDR1 SGHTA and CDR2 FQGNSA. The source is an adult with an advanced solid tumor such as melanoma, head and neck, liver or kidney cancer. The material was CD4+ or CD8+ T cells sorted from blood, obtained in a trial of the OX40 agonist ivuxolimab. The chain recombines TRBV7-2 with TRBJ1-1, with D possibly matching TRBD1 (6 bases). The CDR3 DNA is TGTGCCAGCAGCTTAGGGGGGGGCCCCCTTGAAGCTTTCTTT. This gives the protein CASSLGGGPLEAFF. Filled out from reference TRBV7-2 and TRBJ1-1, the complete variable domain reads GAGVSQSPSNKVTEKGKDVELRCDPISGHTALYWYRQSLGQGLEFLIYFQGNSAPDKSGLPSDRFSAERTGGSVSTLTIQRTQQEDSAVYLCASSLGGGPLEAFFGQGTRLTVV.